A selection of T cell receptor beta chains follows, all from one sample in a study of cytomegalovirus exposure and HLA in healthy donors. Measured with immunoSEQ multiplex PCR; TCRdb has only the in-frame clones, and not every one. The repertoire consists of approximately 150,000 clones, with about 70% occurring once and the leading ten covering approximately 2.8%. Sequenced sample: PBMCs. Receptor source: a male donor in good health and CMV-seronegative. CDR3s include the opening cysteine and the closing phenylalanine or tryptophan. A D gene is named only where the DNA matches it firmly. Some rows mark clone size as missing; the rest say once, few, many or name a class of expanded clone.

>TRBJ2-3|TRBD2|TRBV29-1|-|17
TGCAGCGTTGTCGGGACTAGCGGGGTTCCTAGCACAGATACGCAGTATTTT
CSVVGTSGVPSTDTQYF
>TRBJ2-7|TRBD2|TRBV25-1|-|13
TGTGCCAGCAGTAGCGGGAGCTCCTACGAGCAGTACTTC
CASSSGSSYEQYF
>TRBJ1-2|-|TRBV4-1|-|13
TGCGCCAGCAGCCCGCCTTTGGAGGGGGGCTACACCTTC
CASSPPLEGGYTF
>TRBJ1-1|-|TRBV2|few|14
TGTGCCAGCAGTGCCCAGGGGCTGAACACTGAAGCTTTCTTT
CASSAQGLNTEAFF
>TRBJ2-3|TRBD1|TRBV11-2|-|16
TGTGCCAGCAGCTCTCCTCAGGACAGGGCGGAAGATACGCAGTATTTT
CASSSPQDRAEDTQYF
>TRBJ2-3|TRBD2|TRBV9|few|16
TGTGCCAGCAGCGTTCGACTAGCGGCTAGCACAGATACGCAGTATTTT
CASSVRLAASTDTQYF
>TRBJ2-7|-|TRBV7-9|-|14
TGTGCCAGCAGCTTTACTACAGGGACCTACGAGCAGTACTTC
CASSFTTGTYEQYF
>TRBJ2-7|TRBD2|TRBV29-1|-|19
TGCAGCGTGGCCACATACACACCTGGTGGGACTAGTGGCTCCTACGAGCAGTACTTC
CSVATYTPGGTSGSYEQYF
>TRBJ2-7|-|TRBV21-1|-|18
TGTGCCAGCAGCAAAGTAGGTAGCGGGCACCCGGTTTCCTACGAGCAGTACTTC
CASSKVGSGHPVSYEQYF
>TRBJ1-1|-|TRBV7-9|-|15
TGTGCCAGCAGACCCCTGGGCAGCCCGAACACTGAAGCTTTCTTT
CASRPLGSPNTEAFF
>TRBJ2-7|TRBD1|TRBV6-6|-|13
TGTGCCAGCAATCGGGACAGGGATTACGAGCAGTACTTC
CASNRDRDYEQYF
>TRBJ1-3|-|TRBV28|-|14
TGTGCCACCTGGGACGGGGGCTCTGGAAACACCATATATTTT
CATWDGGSGNTIYF
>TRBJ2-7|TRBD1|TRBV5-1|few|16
TGCGCCAGCAGCCTAGCCGGGACAGGGATAAGCGACGAGCAGTACTTC
CASSLAGTGISDEQYF
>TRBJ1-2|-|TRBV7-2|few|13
TGTGCCAGCAGCTTAACGGGGGGTAATGGCTACACCTTC
CASSLTGGNGYTF
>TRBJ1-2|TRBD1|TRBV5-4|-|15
TGTGCCAGCAGCATATGGGACAGGGGAATCGGTGGCTACACCTTC
CASSIWDRGIGGYTF
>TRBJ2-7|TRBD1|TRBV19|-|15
TGTGCCAGTAGTACCGGGACAGGGGGACCCTACGAGCAGTACTTC
CASSTGTGGPYEQYF
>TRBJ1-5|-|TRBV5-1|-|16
TGCGCCAGCAGCTTGGGTACAGCAACTAGCAATCAGCCCCAGCATTTT
CASSLGTATSNQPQHF
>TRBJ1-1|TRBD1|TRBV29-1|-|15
TGCAGCGTTTGGGGGACAGGGGGCTCGAGTGCTGAAGCTTTCTTT
CSVWGTGGSSAEAFF
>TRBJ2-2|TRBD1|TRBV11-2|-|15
TGTGCCAGCAGCTTGGGGACAGGGGGCTTCGGGGAGCTGTTTTTT
CASSLGTGGFGELFF
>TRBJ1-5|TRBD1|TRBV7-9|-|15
TGTGCCAGCAGCTCGGACAGGGAAGGTAATCAGCCCCAGCATTTT
CASSSDREGNQPQHF
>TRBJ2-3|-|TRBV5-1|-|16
TGCGCCAGCAGCTTGGCCGTCGGCGGGAAGACAGATACGCAGTATTTT
CASSLAVGGKTDTQYF
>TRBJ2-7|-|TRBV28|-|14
TGTGCCAGCAGCCCCGGGACTGACAGTACCGAGCAGTACTTC
CASSPGTDSTEQYF
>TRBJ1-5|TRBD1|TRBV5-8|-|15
TGTGCCAGCAGCTCGACAGGGATACGCAATCAGCCCCAGCATTTT
CASSSTGIRNQPQHF
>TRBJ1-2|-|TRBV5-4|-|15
TGTGCCAGCAGCTTGCCGGGGGGGGATATCTATGGCTACACCTTC
CASSLPGGDIYGYTF
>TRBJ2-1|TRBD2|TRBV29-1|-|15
TGCAGCGTTGATCCGAGCGGGGGGGACTACAATGAGCAGTTCTTC
CSVDPSGGDYNEQFF
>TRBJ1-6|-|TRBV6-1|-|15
TGTGCCAGCAGTTTGACTTTACTTGGGAATTCACCCCTCCACTTT
CASSLTLLGNSPLHF
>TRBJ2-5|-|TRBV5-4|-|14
TGTGCCAGCAGCTTGGCTCTAGCCGAAGAGACCCAGTACTTC
CASSLALAEETQYF
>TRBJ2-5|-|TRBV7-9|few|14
TGTTCCAGCAGCTTGAAAGGTGGGCGAGAGACCCAGTACTTC
CSSSLKGGRETQYF
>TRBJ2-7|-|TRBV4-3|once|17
TGCGCCAGCAGCCAAGGAAGGGGGTGGCAGGGCACCTACGAGCAGTACTTC
CASSQGRGWQGTYEQYF
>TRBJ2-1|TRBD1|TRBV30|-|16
TGTGCCTGGAGTCCAGCGGACAGGGGATATGCGAATGAGCAGTTCTTC
CAWSPADRGYANEQFF
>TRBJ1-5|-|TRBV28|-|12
TGTGCCAGCAGTTCGAACAGACAGCCCCAGCATTTT
CASSSNRQPQHF
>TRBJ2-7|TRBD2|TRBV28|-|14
TGTGCCAGCAGTCGGGGGGGACCAACCTACGAGCAGTACTTC
CASSRGGPTYEQYF
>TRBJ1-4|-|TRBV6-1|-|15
TGTGCCAGCAGTGAACCGGGGGCGGGGGGTGAAAAACTGTTTTTT
CASSEPGAGGEKLFF
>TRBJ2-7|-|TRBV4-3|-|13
TGCGCCAGCAGCCAATCACAGGGCTACGAGCAGTACTTC
CASSQSQGYEQYF
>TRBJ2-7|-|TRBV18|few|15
TGTGCCAGCTCACCTTCTGGGCAGAGCCCCTACGAGCAGTACTTC
CASSPSGQSPYEQYF
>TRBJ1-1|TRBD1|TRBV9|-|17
TGTGCCAGCAGCGTAGGGCAGGGGGCCCGCTTAAACACTGAAGCTTTCTTT
CASSVGQGARLNTEAFF
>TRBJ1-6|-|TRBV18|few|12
TGTGCCAGCTCTTCAGGAAATTCACCCCTCCACTTT
CASSSGNSPLHF
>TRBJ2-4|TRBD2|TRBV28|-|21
TGTGCCAACAAACAGGGGATTCCCCCGACTAGCGGGATTGGGGCCAAAAACATTCAGTACTTC
CANKQGIPPTSGIGAKNIQYF
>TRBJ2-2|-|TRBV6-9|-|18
TGTGCCAGCAGTTATCCACTAGCTGGGGGTGGGGGCACCGGGGAGCTGTTTTTT
CASSYPLAGGGGTGELFF
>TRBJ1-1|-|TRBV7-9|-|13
TGTGCCAGCAGCTTGAACAGTTACACTGAAGCTTTCTTT
CASSLNSYTEAFF
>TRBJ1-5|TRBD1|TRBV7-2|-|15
TGTGCCAGCAGCAATGAGGACAGGATCTTTCAGCCCCAGCATTTT
CASSNEDRIFQPQHF
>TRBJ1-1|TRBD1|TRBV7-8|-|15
TGTGCCAGCAGCTCTGGACAGGGGCGTAACACTGAAGCTTTCTTT
CASSSGQGRNTEAFF
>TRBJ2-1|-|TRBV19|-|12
TGTGCCAGTAGTATAGGGGGGGATGAGCAGTTCTTC
CASSIGGDEQFF
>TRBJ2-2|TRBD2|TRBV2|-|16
TGTGCCAGCAGTTTACTAGCGGGAGGGGAGGCCGGGGAGCTGTTTTTT
CASSLLAGGEAGELFF
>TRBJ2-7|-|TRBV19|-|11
TGTGCCAGTAGTATAGGTGAGGAGCAGTACTTC
CASSIGEEQYF
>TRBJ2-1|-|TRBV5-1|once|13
TGCGCCAGCAGCTCCGGACAGTACAATGAGCAGTTCTTC
CASSSGQYNEQFF
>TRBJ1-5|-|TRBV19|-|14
TGTGCCAGTGTTAAAGCCTTGTACAATCAGCCCCAGCATTTT
CASVKALYNQPQHF
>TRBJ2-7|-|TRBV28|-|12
TGTGCCAGCTCCGAGGGTTACTACGAGCAGTACTTC
CASSEGYYEQYF